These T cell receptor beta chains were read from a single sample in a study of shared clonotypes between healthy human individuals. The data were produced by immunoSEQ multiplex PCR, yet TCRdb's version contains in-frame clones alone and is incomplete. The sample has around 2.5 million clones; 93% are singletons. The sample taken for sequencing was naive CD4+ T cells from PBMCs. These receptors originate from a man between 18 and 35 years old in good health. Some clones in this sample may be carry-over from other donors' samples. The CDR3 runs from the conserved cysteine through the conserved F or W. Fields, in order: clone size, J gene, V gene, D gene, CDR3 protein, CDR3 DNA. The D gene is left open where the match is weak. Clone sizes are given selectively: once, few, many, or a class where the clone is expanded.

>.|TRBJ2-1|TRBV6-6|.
CASSYGSVGEQFF
TGTGCCAGCAGTTACGGGTCCGTAGGTGAGCAGTTCTTC
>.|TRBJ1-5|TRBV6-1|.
CAHRLGADSNQPQHF
TGTGCCCACCGTTTAGGGGCCGATAGCAATCAGCCCCAGCATTTT
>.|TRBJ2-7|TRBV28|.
CASSPQVDAYEQYF
TGTGCCAGCAGTCCTCAGGTGGACGCCTACGAGCAGTACTTC
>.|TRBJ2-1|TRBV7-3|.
CASSLIGQSSYNEQFF
TGTGCCAGCAGCTTAATAGGCCAGAGCTCCTACAATGAGCAGTTCTTC
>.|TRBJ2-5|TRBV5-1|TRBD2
CASSLAPTSGRETQYF
TGCGCCAGCAGCTTGGCCCCGACTAGCGGGAGGGAGACCCAGTACTTC
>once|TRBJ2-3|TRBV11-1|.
CASSPAVVSTDTQYF
TGTGCCAGCAGTCCAGCGGTCGTTAGCACAGATACGCAGTATTTT
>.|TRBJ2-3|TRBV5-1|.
CASSLGRFLGTDTQYF
TGCGCCAGCAGCTTGGGCAGGTTTCTGGGCACAGATACGCAGTATTTT
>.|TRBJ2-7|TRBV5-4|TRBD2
CASSLGPGTTYEQYF
TGTGCCAGCAGCTTGGGCCCCGGGACTACCTACGAGCAGTACTTC
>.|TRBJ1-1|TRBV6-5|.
CASRAGLWNTEAFF
TGTGCCAGCAGAGCAGGGCTCTGGAACACTGAAGCTTTCTTT
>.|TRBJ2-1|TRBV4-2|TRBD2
CASSQDASASGSEEQFF
TGTGCCAGCAGCCAAGATGCCTCGGCTAGCGGGAGCGAGGAGCAGTTCTTC
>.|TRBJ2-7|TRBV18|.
CASSPSLALSSYEQYF
TGTGCCAGCTCACCGAGCCTGGCTTTAAGCTCCTACGAGCAGTACTTC
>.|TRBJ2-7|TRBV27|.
CASSLAPRGEQYF
TGTGCCAGCAGTTTAGCCCCCCGGGGAGAGCAGTACTTC
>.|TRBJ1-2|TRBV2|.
CASSENGAPNGYTF
TGTGCCAGCAGTGAGAACGGAGCGCCTAATGGCTACACCTTC
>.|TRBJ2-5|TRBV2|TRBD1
CACSKDRSNQETQYF
TGTGCCTGCAGTAAGGACAGGAGCAACCAAGAGACCCAGTACTTC
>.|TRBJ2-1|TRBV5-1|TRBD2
CASRPRGRASSYNEQFF
TGCGCCAGTCGTCCGCGAGGGAGGGCCTCATCCTACAATGAGCAGTTCTTC
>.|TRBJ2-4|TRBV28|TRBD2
CASSRRGYGRPLAKNIQYF
TGTGCCAGCAGCCGGCGGGGGTACGGGAGGCCTCTAGCCAAAAACATTCAGTACTTC
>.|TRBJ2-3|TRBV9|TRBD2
CASSVYPRGSAGVDTQYF
TGTGCCAGCAGCGTATACCCAAGGGGCTCAGCGGGAGTGGATACGCAGTATTTT
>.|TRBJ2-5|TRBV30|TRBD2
CAWSDGGIETQYF
TGTGCCTGGAGTGACGGGGGGATTGAGACCCAGTACTTC